The 31 T cell receptor beta chains listed next were all sequenced from one sample in a study of OX40 agonist ivuxolimab in advanced cancers. The protocol was immunoSEQ multiplex PCR, while the TCRdb copy is restricted to in-frame clones and leaves out a portion. The sample has roughly 92,000 clones; approximately 89% are singletons. Sequencing was performed on CD4+ or CD8+ T cells sorted from blood, taken in a trial of the OX40 agonist ivuxolimab. These receptor sequences come from an adult with an advanced solid tumor such as melanoma, head and neck, liver or kidney cancer.

The chain carries TRBV4-2 and TRBJ2-1; 9 bases map to TRBD2. The germline CDR1 and CDR2 sequences are LGHNA and YNFKEQ. The CDR3 is made up of 15 amino acids. The V segment lost 5 bases and the J segment 1 base; nucleotides outside the gene matches: 3. DNA of the CDR3: TGTGCCAGCAGCGAAGCGGGAGGATCCTACAATGAGCAGTTCTTC. This codes for CASSEAGGSYNEQFF.

Comments on this clone: Other DNA sequences within the sample encode an identical CDR3. The V and J genes are TRBV7-2 and TRBJ2-3; D perhaps matches TRBD2 (6 bases). Trimming shortened V by 1 base and J by 2 bases, and 13 bases separated the two germline ends. Germline lookup yields CDR1 SGHTA and CDR2 FQGNSA. CDR3 length: 16 residues. The CDR3 region has the DNA TGTGCCAGCAGCTTAGTGGGGGGAGCCAACACAGATACGCAGTATTTT. Its translation: CASSLVGGANTDTQYF.

The J gene is TRBJ1-3, the V gene TRBV19, with D uncertain. V lost 5 bases and J lost 4, with 15 bases in between. Germline CDR1 and CDR2: LNHDA and SQIVND (reference sequence). The CDR3 has 15 residues. CDR3 DNA sequence: TGTGCCAGTAGTGTCCCCCCGCGGCCCGGAAACACCATATATTTT. It is translated as CASSVPPRPGNTIYF.

The chain carries TRBV27 and TRBJ1-2, with TRBD1 identical over 10 bases. This CDR3 is built from 16 residues. Germline-derived CDR1 and CDR2 are MNHEY and SMNVEV (reference sequence). Trimming at V came to 7 bases and at J to 8 bases, leaving 16 bases not matched to a gene. Here the CDR3 DNA reads TGTGCCAGCAAGGGGACAGGGGCGCCGGTACTACACGGCTACACCTTC. This encodes CASKGTGAPVLHGYTF.

The chain joins TRBV5-3 to TRBJ1-5, with 11 positions matching TRBD1. TRBV5-3 is labeled an ORF, and its function is uncertain. This CDR3 spans 17 amino acids. V shed 4 bases, J shed 6 bases, and the junction held 12 bases outside the gene matches. The DNA of the CDR3 is TGTGCCAGAAGCCATTTACCGGGACAGGGGGGAGGTCAGCCCCAGCATTTT. Protein: CARSHLPGQGGGQPQHF.

The rearrangement links TRBV5-1 to TRBJ2-7; 7 nucleotides align to TRBD2. CDR1 and CDR2 from the germline V gene are SGHRS and YFSETQ. Germline trimming cut 3 bases from V and 7 bases from J; bases unmatched to any gene: 13. This CDR3 is built from 15 residues. DNA for the CDR3: TGCGCCAGCAGCTCGACGCCTACTAGCGTGGGGGAGCAGTACTTC. Protein sequence: CASSSTPTSVGEQYF.

The chain joins TRBV4-2 to TRBJ2-7; D unresolved. The germline V gene has CDR1 LGHNA and CDR2 YNFKEQ. Trimming left V 0 bases short and J 1 base short, with 16 bases between. The CDR3 covers 17 residues. This chain's CDR3 is CASSQDLTHPTSYEQYF. In DNA form, the CDR3 reads TGTGCCAGCAGCCAAGATCTCACGCACCCGACGTCCTACGAGCAGTACTTC.

The chain links TRBV2 to TRBJ2-2, with 8 nucleotides matching TRBD2. The length of the CDR3 is 16 residues. The trim removed 5 bases at V and 2 bases at J, leaving 7 bases unmatched. From germline, CDR1 is SNHLY and CDR2 FYNNEI. The CDR3 spells CASSTSLAGNTGELFF. DNA for the CDR3: TGTGCCAGCAGTACGAGCCTAGCGGGCAACACCGGGGAGCTGTTTTTT.

The chain combines TRBV9 with TRBJ1-2, with D maybe TRBD1 (5 bases). This CDR3 has 15 amino acids. From germline, CDR1 is SGDLS and CDR2 YYNGEE. The V gene lost 0 bases and the J gene lost 4 bases, with 13 bases spanning the gap. The CDR3 loop reads CASSVASGSGYGYTF. The CDR3 DNA follows: TGTGCCAGCAGCGTAGCTTCAGGGAGCGGCTATGGCTACACCTTC.

The chain uses TRBV6-5 and TRBJ2-7; TRBD1 agrees at 8 bases. After removal of 1 base from V and 3 bases from J, the junction contained 2 bases not matched to a gene. Germline V gene sequence: CDR1 MNHEY, CDR2 SVGAGI. This CDR3 spans 14 amino acids. In DNA form, the CDR3 reads TGTGCCAGCAGTTACTTTGGGACAGGCTACGAGCAGTACTTC. It encodes CASSYFGTGYEQYF.

The chain has TRBV7-2 and TRBJ1-1; the D is unclear. CDR1 is SGHTA and CDR2 is FQGNSA in the germline V gene. The CDR3 contains 13 residues. V was cut by 4 bases and J by 3 bases, with 9 bases left in between. The DNA for the CDR3 is TGTGCCAGCAGCTGGGCCCCGGACACTGAAGCTTTCTTT. This codes for CASSWAPDTEAFF.

The chain has TRBV7-6 and TRBJ2-3; no clear D gene. The CDR3 covers 14 residues. From germline, CDR1 is SGHVS and CDR2 FNYEAQ. Between the trimmed V and J ends, which lost 5 bases and 0 bases, there was a span of 9 bases. CDR3 amino acids: CASSDLDSTDTQYF. DNA of the CDR3: TGTGCCAGCAGCGACTTAGACAGCACAGATACGCAGTATTTT.

The V and J genes are TRBV11-1 and TRBJ1-1, with D possibly TRBD1 on 5 matching bases. The CDR3 has 18 amino acids. Looked up from germline, CDR1 is SGHAT and CDR2 is FQDESV (reference sequence). Trimming pared 5 bases from V and 0 bases from J, leaving 22 bases between. The CDR3 sequence is CASSRPRGVGLVNTEAFF. The CDR3 DNA reads as TGTGCCAGCAGCCGTCCCCGCGGAGTGGGACTAGTGAACACTGAAGCTTTCTTT.

This clone has a single count. The chain employs TRBV11-3 and TRBJ1-2; possibly TRBD1 for D (6 bases). The germline V and J ends were trimmed by 2 bases and 8 bases, with 9 bases remaining between them. Germline CDR1 is SGHNT and CDR2 is YENEEA. CDR3 length: 12 residues. DNA for the CDR3: TGTGCCAGCAGCTTACGGGGGGGCGGCTACACCTTC. Its protein is CASSLRGGGYTF.

J is TRBJ1-1 and V is TRBV19; 8 bases are a match to TRBD1. The CDR3 covers 16 residues. V lost 5 bases and J lost 0; bases outside the gene matches: 8. Germline CDR1 reads LNHDA; CDR2 reads SQIVND (reference sequence). In DNA, the CDR3 is TGTGCCAGTAGTCGACGGACAGGGACAATGAACACTGAAGCTTTCTTT. Encoded protein: CASSRRTGTMNTEAFF.

The chain carries TRBV28 and TRBJ2-3, with D hard to call. Germline CDR1 reads MDHEN; CDR2 reads SYDVKM. Trimming pared 2 bases from V and 0 bases from J, leaving 12 bases between. CDR3 length equals 16 residues. In DNA form, the CDR3 reads TGTGCCAGCAGTTTAGAAACCCCTTCTAGCACAGATACGCAGTATTTT. Amino acid sequence: CASSLETPSSTDTQYF.

This chain uses TRBV30 with TRBJ2-3; D not certain. The CDR3 is 14 amino acids. Trimming took 4 bases from V and 3 from J, leaving 14 bases between them. The V gene's germline CDR1 is GTSNPN and CDR2 SVGIG (reference sequence). In DNA form, the CDR3 reads TGTGCCTGGAATCTGGGGTCGGAGACAGATACGCAGTATTTT. Encoded protein: CAWNLGSETDTQYF.

This clone was observed once. This rearrangement joins TRBV11-3 to TRBJ1-3; D remains unclear. V lost 3 bases and J lost 2, with 8 bases in between. Germline loops: CDR1 SGHNT, CDR2 YENEEA. CDR3 length: 14 residues. The chain's CDR3 is CASSLYGTGNTIYF. The CDR3 region has the DNA TGTGCCAGCAGCTTGTATGGTACTGGAAACACCATATATTTT.

The chain couples TRBV7-8 to TRBJ1-2; 9 bases fit TRBD1. V gave up 2 bases and J gave up 5 bases; unmatched junction bases: 6. CDR1 and CDR2 from the germline V gene are SGHVS and FQNEAQ. The CDR3 has 15 amino acids. CDR3 in DNA: TGTGCCAGCAGCTTAATGGGACAGGGAAAATATGGCTACACCTTC. Translation: CASSLMGQGKYGYTF.

The chain combines TRBV11-2 with TRBJ2-7; TRBD2 matches 15 bases. V lost 4 bases and J lost 7; bases outside the gene matches: 11. The length of the CDR3 is 17 residues. CDR1 and CDR2 from the germline V gene are SGHAT and FQNNGV. DNA for the CDR3: TGTGCCAGCAGCTACCTAGGACTAGCGGGAGGGCGCAGAGAGCAGTACTTC. Its protein is CASSYLGLAGGRREQYF.

The chain is built from TRBV30 and TRBJ1-2, with D perhaps TRBD1 (5 bases). This CDR3 comprises 12 residues. Looked up from germline, CDR1 is GTSNPN and CDR2 is SVGIG (reference sequence). The CDR3: CVARALNYGYTF. For the CDR3, the DNA is TGTGTTGCCAGGGCCCTTAACTATGGCTACACCTTC.

The J gene is TRBJ2-2, the V gene TRBV7-3; D gene ambiguous. The germline V gene encodes CDR1 SGHTA and CDR2 FQGTGA. The length of the CDR3 is 14 residues. V was shortened by 2 bases and J by 7 bases, with 11 bases between the two germline ends. CDR3 nucleotide sequence: TGTGCCAGCAGCTTACGTTCGGGCGGCGGGGAGCTGTTTTTT. This codes for CASSLRSGGGELFF.

This chain links TRBV20-1 with TRBJ1-2, with D unclear. Trimming removed 4 bases from V and 6 bases from J, with 6 bases in between. The CDR3 extends over 10 amino acids. Germline assignment: CDR1 DFQATT and CDR2 SNEGSKA (reference sequence). The CDR3 bases are TGCAGTGCTATCGTCGATGGCTACACCTTC. Translation: CSAIVDGYTF.

This clone has just one count. This chain links TRBV4-1 with TRBJ2-7, with TRBD2 matching 10 bases. V lost 5 bases and J lost 5; bases outside the gene matches: 12. Germline loops: CDR1 MGHRA, CDR2 YSYEKL. The CDR3 totals 16 residues. For the CDR3, the DNA is TGCGCCAGCAGCGCCTATAGCGGGAGGCCTGGAAACGAGCAGTACTTC. Encoded protein: CASSAYSGRPGNEQYF.

This clone was observed a handful of times. V gene TRBV4-1 combines with J gene TRBJ1-1; D gene uncertain. CDR3 length: 13 amino acids. V lost 2 bases and J 7 bases, leaving 11 bases between the germline ends. The germline gives CDR1 MGHRA, CDR2 YSYEKL. CDR3 amino acids: CASSQWRSLEAFF. The CDR3 DNA sequence: TGCGCCAGCAGCCAATGGCGAAGTCTTGAAGCTTTCTTT.

The chain has TRBV6-1 and TRBJ2-5; 9 bases fit TRBD2. Germline loops: CDR1 MNHNS, CDR2 SASEGT. The CDR3 loop spans 15 amino acids. Losses at the gene ends were 6 bases for V and 5 bases for J; bases not matched to a gene: 10. The CDR3 is CASRKLAGEGETQYF. The CDR3, as DNA: TGTGCCAGCAGGAAACTAGCGGGTGAGGGGGAGACCCAGTACTTC.

V and J are TRBV25-1 and TRBJ2-1, with D maybe TRBD1 (6 bases). The CDR3 totals 13 residues. Trimming removed 7 bases from V and 9 bases from J, with 16 bases in between. The V gene's germline CDR1 is MGHDK and CDR2 SYGVNS. The CDR3 coding sequence is TGTGCCAGCACCGGGACATCGTATGGTGAGCAGTTCTTC. Translation gives CASTGTSYGEQFF.

This chain uses TRBV5-4 with TRBJ1-1, with D possibly matching TRBD1 (5 bases). Germline V CDR1 and CDR2: SGHNT, YYREEE (reference sequence). Trimming shortened V by 0 bases and J by 6 bases, and 15 bases separated the two germline ends. The CDR3 has 15 residues. The CDR3 DNA sequence: TGTGCCAGCAGCTTGGCTCGGGGGGAAGTCTCTGAAGCTTTCTTT. Protein: CASSLARGEVSEAFF.

The rearrangement uses TRBV2 and TRBJ2-3; TRBD2 agrees at 10 bases. The germline V gene has CDR1 SNHLY and CDR2 FYNNEI. The CDR3 is made up of 16 amino acids. Trimming cost V 4 bases and J 2 bases; bases outside gene matches: 6. The CDR3 nucleotides are TGTGCCAGCAGTGGACTAGCGGGTGTATTCACAGATACGCAGTATTTT. Translation: CASSGLAGVFTDTQYF.

This clone was observed once. V gene TRBV7-2 combines with J gene TRBJ2-7; 9 nucleotides align to TRBD2. CDR3 length: 15 residues. Per the germline V gene, CDR1 is SGHTA and CDR2 is FQGNSA. J gave up 7 bases and V 5 bases, and 12 bases lay outside the gene matches. The CDR3 nucleotides are TGTGCCAGCAGCCCCACCGGGACTAGCTTTTTTGAGCAGTACTTC. It specifies CASSPTGTSFFEQYF.

V is TRBV6-5 and J is TRBJ1-3; D is uncertain. CDR3 length equals 13 residues. Germline loops: CDR1 MNHEY, CDR2 SVGAGI. The V end lost 10 bases, the J end lost 0 bases, and 10 bases lay between the germline ends. CDR3 region: CATSWDSGNTIYF. CDR3 DNA: TGTGCCACCTCCTGGGACTCTGGAAACACCATATATTTT.